The rows below give T cell receptor beta chains drawn from one sample of a study of T cell clonotyping in hematopoietic cell transplantation. Sequenced by immunoSEQ multiplex PCR; TCRdb stores in-frame clones only, minus some. The data show about 45,000 clones, around 84% seen once. The material was peripheral blood mononuclear cells, obtained before stem cell transplant. The receptors were sampled from a man aged 60 to 75 with myelodysplastic syndrome. Some clones in this sample may be carry-over from other donors' samples. CDR3s include the opening cysteine and the closing phenylalanine or tryptophan. Fields, in order: clone size, D gene, CDR3 length, J gene, V gene, CDR3 protein, CDR3 DNA. A D gene is named only where the DNA matches it firmly. Rows give clone size only sometimes, using once, few, many, or a class for an expanded clone.

size: -
D: -
length: 15
J: TRBJ2-3
V: TRBV6-5
CDR3: CASSYLGDFGDTQYF
DNA: TGTGCCAGCAGTTATCTCGGTGATTTTGGGGATACGCAGTATTTT

size: once
D: -
length: 12
J: TRBJ1-6
V: TRBV30
CDR3: CAWSVGGSSRHF
DNA: TGTGCCTGGAGTGTAGGGGGTTCTTCCCGCCACTTT

size: once
D: -
length: 15
J: TRBJ1-4
V: TRBV6-5
CDR3: CASRTNHGKNEKLFF
DNA: TGTGCCAGCCGAACCAACCACGGAAAGAATGAAAAACTGTTTTTT

size: -
D: -
length: 14
J: TRBJ1-5
V: TRBV10-3
CDR3: CAISAGRGDQPQHF
DNA: TGTGCCATCAGTGCGGGAAGGGGGGATCAGCCCCAGCATTTT

size: -
D: TRBD1
length: 14
J: TRBJ1-2
V: TRBV30
CDR3: CAWRLSGQVYGYTF
DNA: TGTGCCTGGAGACTAAGCGGACAGGTCTATGGCTACACCTTC

size: -
D: -
length: 13
J: TRBJ2-7
V: TRBV7-9
CDR3: CASSPDYSYEQYF
DNA: TGTGCCAGCAGCCCCGATTACTCCTACGAGCAGTACTTC

size: few
D: -
length: 13
J: TRBJ2-3
V: TRBV10-3
CDR3: CAIKGGGTDTQYF
DNA: TGTGCCATCAAAGGAGGGGGCACAGATACGCAGTATTTT

size: -
D: TRBD1
length: 18
J: TRBJ2-2
V: TRBV15
CDR3: CATSRDSQGAYGTGELFF
DNA: TGTGCCACCAGCAGAGATTCCCAGGGGGCTTATGGCACCGGGGAGCTGTTTTTT

size: -
D: TRBD1
length: 15
J: TRBJ1-2
V: TRBV9
CDR3: CASSGQGRGNYGYTF
DNA: TGTGCCAGCAGCGGACAGGGGCGCGGTAACTATGGCTACACCTTC

size: -
D: -
length: 15
J: TRBJ2-2
V: TRBV28
CDR3: CASKVPSPNTGELFF
DNA: TGTGCCAGCAAGGTGCCCAGTCCGAACACCGGGGAGCTGTTTTTT

size: few
D: -
length: 15
J: TRBJ1-4
V: TRBV7-2
CDR3: CASSLLGGGGEKLFF
DNA: TGTGCCAGCAGCTTACTCGGTGGGGGAGGAGAAAAACTGTTTTTT

size: -
D: TRBD2
length: 15
J: TRBJ2-7
V: TRBV14
CDR3: CASSQGEGRRYEQYF
DNA: TGTGCCAGCAGCCAAGGGGAGGGCCGCAGGTACGAGCAGTACTTC

size: -
D: -
length: 14
J: TRBJ1-4
V: TRBV19
CDR3: CASSWTATNEKLFF
DNA: TGTGCCAGTAGTTGGACAGCAACTAATGAAAAACTGTTTTTT

size: once
D: -
length: 13
J: TRBJ2-2
V: TRBV4-3
CDR3: CASSQQIFGELFF
DNA: TGCGCCAGCAGCCAACAGATTTTCGGGGAGCTGTTTTTT

size: -
D: TRBD1
length: 16
J: TRBJ2-2
V: TRBV5-4
CDR3: CASSFEQGRNTGELFF
DNA: TGTGCCAGCAGCTTTGAACAGGGGAGGAACACCGGGGAGCTGTTTTTT

size: -
D: TRBD1
length: 15
J: TRBJ1-2
V: TRBV5-1
CDR3: CASSLQGQGGDGYTF
DNA: TGCGCCAGCAGCTTACAGGGACAGGGGGGAGATGGCTACACCTTC

size: once
D: TRBD2
length: 14
J: TRBJ2-3
V: TRBV5-1
CDR3: CASRLADSTDTQYF
DNA: TGCGCCAGCCGACTAGCGGATAGCACAGATACGCAGTATTTT

size: medium-sized
D: TRBD1
length: 13
J: TRBJ1-3
V: TRBV9
CDR3: CASRGTDRYTIYF
DNA: TGTGCCAGCCGCGGGACAGACCGTTACACCATATATTTT

size: -
D: -
length: 11
J: TRBJ1-2
V: TRBV28
CDR3: CASSLSTNYTF
DNA: TGTGCCAGCAGTTTATCCACGAACTACACCTTC

size: few
D: -
length: 16
J: TRBJ2-6
V: TRBV6-5
CDR3: CASSYSVLAGANVLTF
DNA: TGTGCCAGCAGTTACTCGGTGTTGGCTGGGGCCAACGTCCTGACTTTC

size: few
D: -
length: 11
J: TRBJ2-3
V: TRBV2
CDR3: CASLSTDTQYF
DNA: TGTGCCAGCTTAAGCACAGATACGCAGTATTTT

size: -
D: -
length: 15
J: TRBJ2-7
V: TRBV9
CDR3: CASSAFEGHLYEQYF
DNA: TGTGCCAGCAGCGCCTTCGAGGGACACCTCTACGAGCAGTACTTC

size: -
D: -
length: 13
J: TRBJ1-5
V: TRBV7-2
CDR3: CASSLGVGQPQHF
DNA: TGTGCCAGCAGCTTAGGGGTCGGTCAGCCCCAGCATTTT

size: once
D: -
length: 14
J: TRBJ1-2
V: TRBV25-1
CDR3: CASKSSTAPNDYTF
DNA: TGTGCCAGCAAGTCTTCGACTGCTCCGAATGACTACACCTTC

size: -
D: -
length: 12
J: TRBJ1-2
V: TRBV6-6
CDR3: CASSSELYGYTF
DNA: TGTGCCAGCAGTTCAGAATTGTATGGCTACACCTTC

size: -
D: TRBD1
length: 12
J: TRBJ2-2
V: TRBV5-6
CDR3: CASSLRQGRVFF
DNA: TGTGCCAGCAGCTTGCGACAGGGGCGGGTGTTTTTT

size: -
D: -
length: 13
J: TRBJ1-1
V: TRBV14
CDR3: CASRDRDNTEAFF
DNA: TGTGCCAGCAGGGACAGAGACAACACTGAAGCTTTCTTT

size: -
D: -
length: 13
J: TRBJ1-4
V: TRBV30
CDR3: CAWSGGANQKLFF
DNA: TGTGCCTGGAGTGGCGGGGCTAACCAAAAACTGTTTTTT

size: once
D: TRBD1
length: 18
J: TRBJ1-6
V: TRBV5-4
CDR3: CASSSAGTGGTISSPLHF
DNA: TGTGCCAGCAGCTCCGCCGGGACAGGGGGGACCATAAGTTCACCCCTCCACTTT

size: -
D: -
length: 12
J: TRBJ2-4
V: TRBV29-1
CDR3: CSVSRFDGIQYF
DNA: TGCAGCGTTTCACGCTTTGATGGCATTCAGTACTTC

size: -
D: -
length: 13
J: TRBJ2-7
V: TRBV2
CDR3: CASERAQNYEQYF
DNA: TGTGCCAGCGAGAGAGCGCAGAACTACGAGCAGTACTTC

size: once
D: TRBD1
length: 16
J: TRBJ2-2
V: TRBV14
CDR3: CASSPLRDRETGELFF
DNA: TGTGCCAGCAGCCCCCTGCGGGACAGGGAAACCGGGGAGCTGTTTTTT

size: -
D: -
length: 14
J: TRBJ2-3
V: TRBV10-1
CDR3: CASSEGGGKDTQYF
DNA: TGCGCCAGCAGTGAGGGAGGGGGCAAAGATACGCAGTATTTT

size: -
D: -
length: 16
J: TRBJ1-2
V: TRBV5-1
CDR3: CASSLVSGQGQNGYTF
DNA: TGCGCCAGCAGCTTGGTCTCCGGCCAGGGTCAGAATGGCTACACCTTC

size: -
D: -
length: 13
J: TRBJ2-7
V: TRBV29-1
CDR3: CSAAWDTSYEQYF
DNA: TGCAGCGCCGCCTGGGACACCTCCTACGAGCAGTACTTC

size: -
D: -
length: 12
J: TRBJ1-2
V: TRBV28
CDR3: CASRVQSSGYTF
DNA: TGTGCCAGCAGGGTTCAATCTTCCGGCTACACCTTC

size: -
D: -
length: 14
J: TRBJ1-1
V: TRBV4-3
CDR3: CASSQEDRNTEAFF
DNA: TGCGCCAGCAGCCAAGAGGACAGGAACACTGAAGCTTTCTTT

size: -
D: -
length: 14
J: TRBJ1-6
V: TRBV5-6
CDR3: CASSLGRQNSPLHF
DNA: TGTGCCAGCAGCCTAGGACGGCAGAATTCACCCCTCCACTTT

size: -
D: TRBD2
length: 16
J: TRBJ2-1
V: TRBV19
CDR3: CASSRTSGGGYNEQFF
DNA: TGTGCCAGTAGTCGGACTAGCGGGGGGGGCTACAATGAGCAGTTCTTC

size: -
D: TRBD1
length: 17
J: TRBJ1-2
V: TRBV4-1
CDR3: CASSQALTGTGRYGYTF
DNA: TGCGCCAGCAGCCAAGCCCTAACCGGGACAGGGAGGTATGGCTACACCTTC

size: once
D: -
length: 14
J: TRBJ1-2
V: TRBV18
CDR3: CASSPRDNNYGYTF
DNA: TGTGCCAGCTCACCCCGGGACAATAACTATGGCTACACCTTC

size: once
D: TRBD2
length: 14
J: TRBJ2-3
V: TRBV19
CDR3: CATESAGGTDTQYF
DNA: TGTGCCACCGAATCAGCGGGGGGCACAGATACGCAGTATTTT

size: once
D: -
length: 15
J: TRBJ2-2
V: TRBV27
CDR3: CASSPHDRGRGELFF
DNA: TGTGCCAGCAGTCCACACGACCGGGGGAGGGGGGAGCTGTTTTTT

size: -
D: TRBD2
length: 17
J: TRBJ2-5
V: TRBV15
CDR3: CATSRAPGRGAGETQYF
DNA: TGTGCCACCAGCAGAGCCCCGGGGCGGGGGGCTGGAGAGACCCAGTACTTC

size: -
D: TRBD1
length: 16
J: TRBJ1-6
V: TRBV10-3
CDR3: CAISESKSGGNSPLHF
DNA: TGTGCCATCAGTGAGTCAAAATCAGGGGGTAATTCACCCCTCCACTTT

size: once
D: -
length: 15
J: TRBJ1-3
V: TRBV28
CDR3: CASSFSQLSGNTIYF
DNA: TGTGCCAGCAGTTTTTCCCAATTGTCCGGAAACACCATATATTTT

size: -
D: -
length: 16
J: TRBJ1-1
V: TRBV27
CDR3: CASSPAGSRSNTEAFF
DNA: TGTGCCAGCAGTCCTGCCGGAAGCCGAAGTAACACTGAAGCTTTCTTT

size: -
D: -
length: 15
J: TRBJ2-6
V: TRBV5-1
CDR3: CASSLTGTGANVLTF
DNA: TGCGCCAGCAGCCTAACAGGCACTGGGGCCAACGTCCTGACTTTC

size: -
D: -
length: 17
J: TRBJ2-2
V: TRBV7-2
CDR3: CASSQRAVAANTGELFF
DNA: TGTGCCAGCAGCCAAAGGGCTGTGGCGGCGAACACCGGGGAGCTGTTTTTT

size: -
D: -
length: 14
J: TRBJ1-1
V: TRBV21-1
CDR3: CASTQGDRHTEAFF
DNA: TGTGCCAGCACCCAAGGGGACAGACACACTGAAGCTTTCTTT

size: -
D: -
length: 13
J: TRBJ1-5
V: TRBV19
CDR3: CASSIAGIGPQHF
DNA: TGTGCCAGTAGTATAGCGGGTATAGGACCCCAGCATTTT

size: few
D: -
length: 15
J: TRBJ1-5
V: TRBV28
CDR3: CASSFASTGSQPQHF
DNA: TGTGCCAGCAGTTTTGCCTCCACAGGGTCCCAGCCCCAGCATTTT

size: -
D: -
length: 15
J: TRBJ2-5
V: TRBV30
CDR3: CAWVPKGGFQETQYF
DNA: TGTGCCTGGGTCCCCAAGGGTGGGTTCCAAGAGACCCAGTACTTC

size: -
D: -
length: 15
J: TRBJ2-3
V: TRBV7-2
CDR3: CASSLAQRVTDTQYF
DNA: TGTGCCAGCAGCTTAGCGCAGCGAGTCACAGATACGCAGTATTTT

size: -
D: -
length: 15
J: TRBJ2-7
V: TRBV18
CDR3: CASSPPPGEVYEQYF
DNA: TGTGCCAGCTCACCACCGCCGGGAGAAGTCTACGAGCAGTACTTC

size: -
D: TRBD1
length: 15
J: TRBJ1-2
V: TRBV18
CDR3: CASSPDRDANYGYTF
DNA: TGTGCCAGCTCACCAGACAGGGACGCTAACTATGGCTACACCTTC

size: -
D: TRBD2
length: 13
J: TRBJ2-5
V: TRBV5-1
CDR3: CASSRTSGETQYF
DNA: TGCGCCAGCAGCCGGACTAGCGGGGAGACCCAGTACTTC

size: -
D: -
length: 15
J: TRBJ1-5
V: TRBV25-1
CDR3: CASSELSGSNQPQHF
DNA: TGTGCCAGCAGTGAATTGTCGGGTAGCAATCAGCCCCAGCATTTT